The clone carrying this T cell receptor beta chain appeared a single time. This entry is derived from a study of preoperative IRX-2 immunotherapy in early breast cancer. Treatment reported: preoperative locoregional IRX-2 cytokine immunotherapy. This phase Ib study tested locoregional IRX-2 cytokine immunotherapy given before surgery. V was shortened by 5 bases and J by 7 bases, with 15 bases between the two germline ends. The CDR3 extends over 15 amino acids. Germline CDR1 MDHEN, CDR2 SYDVKM. TCRdb keeps only in-frame clones here, not all; method: immunoSEQ multiplex PCR. The sample consists of roughly 62,000 clones, around 94% of them appearing once.

Sampling was performed from a patient treated with IRX-2 immunotherapy. This sequence originates from a human donor with breast cancer. The chain employs TRBV28 and TRBJ1-6, with D unclear. CDR3 residues: CASSPFRRSNSPLHF. For the CDR3, the DNA is TGTGCCAGCAGTCCTTTTCGACGATCCAATTCACCCCTCCACTTT.